This record concerns one T cell receptor (beta chain) sequence. What it binds is unknown. The data derive from a study of identical twins. Findings and caveats of the study: Beta out-of-frame twin sharing showed a weaker excess.

Template switching created a universal primer site, and the cDNA included unique molecular identifiers. TCRdb redid the calling of the 5' RACE reads with MiXCR, one entry per CDR3 protein. This repertoire shows roughly 770,000 distinct CDR3 sequences, 15% to 20% found once; its top ten account for around 12%. From germline, CDR1 is ENHRY and CDR2 SYGVKD. This CDR3 region has 13 residues. Between the trimmed V and J ends, which lost 2 bases and 8 bases, there was a span of 12 bases. These data were also reused for a study on T cells expressing NK-cell markers. That paper states: Seropositivity for HCMV was found in seven of the eight sequenced donors, with one seronegative.

The chain has TRBV10-3 and TRBJ1-2; a weak D match, TRBD1 (6 bases). The origin of this receptor is a woman under 30 in good health. Sequencing used PBMCs. Here the CDR3 DNA reads TGTGCCATCAGTGAGAGTGACAGGCCAGGCTACACCTTC. This gives the protein CAISESDRPGYTF.